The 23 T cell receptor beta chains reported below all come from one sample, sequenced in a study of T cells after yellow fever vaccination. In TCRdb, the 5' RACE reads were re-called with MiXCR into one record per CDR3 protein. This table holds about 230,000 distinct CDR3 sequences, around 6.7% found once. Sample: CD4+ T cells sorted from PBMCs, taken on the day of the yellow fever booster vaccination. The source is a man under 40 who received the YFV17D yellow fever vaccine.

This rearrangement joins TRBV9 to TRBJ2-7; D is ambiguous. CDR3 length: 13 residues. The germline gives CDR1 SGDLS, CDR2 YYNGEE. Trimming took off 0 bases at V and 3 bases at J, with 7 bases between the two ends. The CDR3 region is CASSVESGYEQYF. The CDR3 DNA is TGTGCCAGCAGCGTAGAAAGTGGCTACGAGCAGTACTTC.

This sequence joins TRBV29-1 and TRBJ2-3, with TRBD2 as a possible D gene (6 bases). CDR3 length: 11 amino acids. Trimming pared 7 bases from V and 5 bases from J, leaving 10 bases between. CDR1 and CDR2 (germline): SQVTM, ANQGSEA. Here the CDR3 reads CSGGDRDTQYF. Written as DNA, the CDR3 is TGCAGCGGGGGGGACCGAGATACGCAGTATTTT.

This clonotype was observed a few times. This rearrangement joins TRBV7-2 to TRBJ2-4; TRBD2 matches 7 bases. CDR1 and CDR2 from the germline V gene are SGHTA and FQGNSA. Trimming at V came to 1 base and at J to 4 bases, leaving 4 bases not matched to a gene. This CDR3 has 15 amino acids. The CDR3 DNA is TGTGCCAGCAGCTTAGGGGGGGGAGGGAAAAACATTCAGTACTTC. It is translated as CASSLGGGGKNIQYF.

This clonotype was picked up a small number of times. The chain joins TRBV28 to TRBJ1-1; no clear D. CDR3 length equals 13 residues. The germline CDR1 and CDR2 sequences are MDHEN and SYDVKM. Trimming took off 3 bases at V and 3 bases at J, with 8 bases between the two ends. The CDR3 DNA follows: TGTGCCAGCAGTTTCCGGACTTACACTGAAGCTTTCTTT. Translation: CASSFRTYTEAFF.

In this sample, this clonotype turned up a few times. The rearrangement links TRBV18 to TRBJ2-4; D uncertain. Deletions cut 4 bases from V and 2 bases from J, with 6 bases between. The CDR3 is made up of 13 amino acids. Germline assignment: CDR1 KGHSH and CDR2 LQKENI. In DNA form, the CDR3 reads TGTGCCAGCTCACAGGGCTCCAAAAACATTCAGTACTTC. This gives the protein CASSQGSKNIQYF.

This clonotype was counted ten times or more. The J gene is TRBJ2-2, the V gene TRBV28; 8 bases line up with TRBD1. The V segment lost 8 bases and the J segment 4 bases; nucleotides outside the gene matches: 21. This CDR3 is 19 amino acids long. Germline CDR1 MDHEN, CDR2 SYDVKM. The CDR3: CASGNRDRSSSLSTGELFF. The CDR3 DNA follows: TGTGCCAGCGGTAATAGGGACAGGAGTTCCTCTTTGAGCACCGGGGAGCTGTTTTTT.

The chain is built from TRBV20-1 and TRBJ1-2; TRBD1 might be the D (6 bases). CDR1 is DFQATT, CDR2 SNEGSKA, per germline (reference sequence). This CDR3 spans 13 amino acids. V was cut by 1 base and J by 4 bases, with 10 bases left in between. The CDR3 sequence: CSARAKDSYGYTF. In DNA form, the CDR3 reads TGCAGTGCTAGAGCTAAGGACAGCTATGGCTACACCTTC.

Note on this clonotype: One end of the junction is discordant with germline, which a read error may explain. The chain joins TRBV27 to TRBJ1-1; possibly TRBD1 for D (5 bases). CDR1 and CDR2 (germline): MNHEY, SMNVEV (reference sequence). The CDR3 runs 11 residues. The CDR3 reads CVSSLWGEAFF. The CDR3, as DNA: TGTGTCAGCAGTTTATGGGGGGAAGCTTTCTTT.

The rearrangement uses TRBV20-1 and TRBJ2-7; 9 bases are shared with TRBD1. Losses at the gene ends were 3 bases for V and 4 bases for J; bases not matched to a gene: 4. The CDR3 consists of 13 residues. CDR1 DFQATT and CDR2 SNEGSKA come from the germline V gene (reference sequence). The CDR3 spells CSASRDREYEQYF. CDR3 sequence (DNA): TGCAGTGCTAGCCGGGACAGGGAATACGAGCAGTACTTC.

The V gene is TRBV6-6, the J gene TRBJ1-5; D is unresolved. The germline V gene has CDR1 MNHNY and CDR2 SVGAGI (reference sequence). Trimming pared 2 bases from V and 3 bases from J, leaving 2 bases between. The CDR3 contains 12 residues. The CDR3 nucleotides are TGTGCCAGCAGTTACAACAATCAGCCCCAGCATTTT. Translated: CASSYNNQPQHF.

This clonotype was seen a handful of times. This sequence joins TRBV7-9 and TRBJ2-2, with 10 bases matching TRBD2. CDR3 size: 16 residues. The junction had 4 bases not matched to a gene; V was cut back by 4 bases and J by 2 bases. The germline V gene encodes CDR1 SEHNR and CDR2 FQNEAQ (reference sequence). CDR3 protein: CASSSGTSANTGELFF. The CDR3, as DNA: TGTGCCAGCAGCTCGGGGACTAGCGCAAACACCGGGGAGCTGTTTTTT.

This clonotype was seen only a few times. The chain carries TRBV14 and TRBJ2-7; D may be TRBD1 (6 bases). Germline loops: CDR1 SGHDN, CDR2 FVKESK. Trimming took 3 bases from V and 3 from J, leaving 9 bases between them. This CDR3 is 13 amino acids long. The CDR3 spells CASSQDRLYEQYF. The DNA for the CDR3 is TGTGCCAGCAGCCAGGACAGACTCTACGAGCAGTACTTC.

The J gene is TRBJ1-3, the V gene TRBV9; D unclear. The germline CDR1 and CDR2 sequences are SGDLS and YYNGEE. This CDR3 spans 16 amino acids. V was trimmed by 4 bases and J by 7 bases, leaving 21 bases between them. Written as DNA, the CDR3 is TGTGCCAGCAGCCCCGACCGCAGGAGGAGTAGGAACACCATATATTTT. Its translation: CASSPDRRRSRNTIYF.

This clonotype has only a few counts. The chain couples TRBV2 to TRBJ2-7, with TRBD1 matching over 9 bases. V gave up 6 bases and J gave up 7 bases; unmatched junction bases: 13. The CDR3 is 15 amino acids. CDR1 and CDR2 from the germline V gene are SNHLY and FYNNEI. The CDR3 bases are TGTGCCAGCAGCCCATTAGGACAGGGGACGGGAGAGCAGTACTTC. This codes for CASSPLGQGTGEQYF.

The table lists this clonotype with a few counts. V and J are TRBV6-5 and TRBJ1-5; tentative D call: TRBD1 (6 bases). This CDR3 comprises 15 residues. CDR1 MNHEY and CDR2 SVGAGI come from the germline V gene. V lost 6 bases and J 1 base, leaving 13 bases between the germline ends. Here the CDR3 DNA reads TGTGCCAGCAGCCTGACAGGAGGCAGCAATCAGCCCCAGCATTTT. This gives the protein CASSLTGGSNQPQHF.

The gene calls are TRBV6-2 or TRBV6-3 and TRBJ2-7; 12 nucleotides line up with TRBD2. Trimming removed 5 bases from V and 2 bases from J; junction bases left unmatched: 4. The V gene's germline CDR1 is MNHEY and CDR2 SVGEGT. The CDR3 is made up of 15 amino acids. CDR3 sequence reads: CASSLTSGSPYEQYF. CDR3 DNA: TGTGCCAGCAGTCTGACTAGCGGGAGTCCCTACGAGCAGTACTTC.

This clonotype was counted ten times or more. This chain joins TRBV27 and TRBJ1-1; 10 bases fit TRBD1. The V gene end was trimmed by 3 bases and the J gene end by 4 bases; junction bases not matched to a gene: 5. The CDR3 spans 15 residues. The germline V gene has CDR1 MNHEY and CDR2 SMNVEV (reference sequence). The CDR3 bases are TGTGCCAGCAGTTTCAGACAGGGGGCAGGCACTGAAGCTTTCTTT. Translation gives CASSFRQGAGTEAFF.

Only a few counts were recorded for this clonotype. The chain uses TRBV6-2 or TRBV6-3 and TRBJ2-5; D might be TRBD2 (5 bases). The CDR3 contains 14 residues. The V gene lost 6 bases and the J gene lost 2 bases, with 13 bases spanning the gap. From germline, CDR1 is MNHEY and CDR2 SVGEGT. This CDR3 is CASRPTRAQETQYF. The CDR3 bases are TGTGCCAGCAGGCCCACTAGGGCACAAGAGACCCAGTACTTC.

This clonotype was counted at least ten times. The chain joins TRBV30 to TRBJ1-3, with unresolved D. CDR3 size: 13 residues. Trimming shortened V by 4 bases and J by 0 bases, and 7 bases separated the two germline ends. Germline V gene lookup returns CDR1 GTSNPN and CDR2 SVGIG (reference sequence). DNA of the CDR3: TGTGCCTGGAATTCTAACTCTGGAAACACCATATATTTT. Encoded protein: CAWNSNSGNTIYF.

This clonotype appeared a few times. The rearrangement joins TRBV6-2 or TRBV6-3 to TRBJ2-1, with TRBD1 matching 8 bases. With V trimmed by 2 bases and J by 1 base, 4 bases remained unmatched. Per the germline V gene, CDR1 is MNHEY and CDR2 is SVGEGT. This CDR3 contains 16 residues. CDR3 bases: TGTGCCAGCAGTTACCGCGGACAGGGATCCTACAATGAGCAGTTCTTC. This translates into CASSYRGQGSYNEQFF.

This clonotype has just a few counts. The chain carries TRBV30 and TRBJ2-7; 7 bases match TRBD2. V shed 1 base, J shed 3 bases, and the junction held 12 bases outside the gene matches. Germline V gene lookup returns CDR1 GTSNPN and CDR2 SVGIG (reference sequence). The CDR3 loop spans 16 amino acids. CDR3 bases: TGTGCCTGGAGTGCTAGCCAGCGGGCTAGCGGCTACGAGCAGTACTTC. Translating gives CAWSASQRASGYEQYF.

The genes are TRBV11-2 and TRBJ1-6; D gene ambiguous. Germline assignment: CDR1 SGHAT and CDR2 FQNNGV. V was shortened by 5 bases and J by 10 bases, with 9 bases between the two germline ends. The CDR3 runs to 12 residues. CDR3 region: CASSESVSPLHF. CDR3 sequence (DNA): TGTGCCAGCAGCGAATCAGTGTCACCCCTCCACTTT.

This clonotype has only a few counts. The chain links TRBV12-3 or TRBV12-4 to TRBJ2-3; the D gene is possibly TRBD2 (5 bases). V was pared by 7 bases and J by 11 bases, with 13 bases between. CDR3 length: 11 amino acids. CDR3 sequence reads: CASNSGSRQYF. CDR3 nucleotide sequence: TGTGCCAGCAATTCGGGGAGTCGGCAGTATTTT.